The T cell receptor beta chain described here comes from a study of graft-versus-host responses after intestinal transplantation. Study background: For 3 to 4 years after anti-thymocyte globulin induction, all recipients took tacrolimus and steroids. Study-wide results and caveats: Some GvH clones appeared in ileal mucosa or blood before recipient bone marrow. Graft-donor T cell macrochimerism coincided with high graft-versus-host to host-versus-graft clonal ratios in allografts. Early post-transplant falls in HvG clones accompanied the peak levels of circulating GvH clones.

The V end was cut by 7 bases, the J end by 0 bases, with 6 bases between. The CDR3 runs 12 residues. CDR1 LGHNT and CDR2 FRNRAP come from the germline V gene. Of note for this clone: Its antigen is not identified.

This table comes from immunoSEQ multiplex PCR, and its TCRdb copy is limited to in-frame clones, with some not included. The repertoire holds 13,000 to 15,000 clones, around 94% seen once, with 0.55% to 0.9% in the top ten. Sequencing used PBMCs, obtained 9 days after transplant. This sequence was found in a human patient who received an intestinal transplant, so some T cells may come from the graft donor. The chain has TRBV12-5 and TRBJ1-1; D ambiguous. CDR3 amino acids: CASALLNTEAFF. The CDR3 DNA follows: TGTGCTAGTGCCCTACTGAACACTGAAGCTTTCTTT.